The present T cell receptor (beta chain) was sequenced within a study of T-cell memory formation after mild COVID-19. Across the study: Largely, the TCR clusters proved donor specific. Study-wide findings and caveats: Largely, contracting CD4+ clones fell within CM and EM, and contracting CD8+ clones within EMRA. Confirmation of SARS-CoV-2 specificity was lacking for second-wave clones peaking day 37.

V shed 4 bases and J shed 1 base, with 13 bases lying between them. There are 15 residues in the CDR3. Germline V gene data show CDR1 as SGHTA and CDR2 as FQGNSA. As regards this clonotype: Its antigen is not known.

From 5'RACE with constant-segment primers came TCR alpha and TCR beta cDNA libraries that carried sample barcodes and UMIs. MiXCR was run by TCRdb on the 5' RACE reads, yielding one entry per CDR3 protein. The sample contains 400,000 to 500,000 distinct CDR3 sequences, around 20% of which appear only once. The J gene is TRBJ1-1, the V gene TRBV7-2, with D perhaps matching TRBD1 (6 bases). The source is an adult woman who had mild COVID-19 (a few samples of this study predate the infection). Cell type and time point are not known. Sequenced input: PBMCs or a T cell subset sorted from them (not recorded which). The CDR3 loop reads CASSSFRGPNTEAFF. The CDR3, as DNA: TGTGCCAGCAGCTCGTTCAGGGGACCGAACACTGAAGCTTTCTTT.